These 6 T cell receptor beta chains share one sample of origin, sequenced in a study of CD8+ T cells in alopecia areata. RNA, once extracted, was reverse transcribed into cDNA for use as the sequencing template. Profiled with immunoSEQ multiplex PCR; TCRdb holds only in-frame clones, not every one. Here the sample spans around 120,000 clones, under 40% being singletons. Sequencing was carried out using CD4+ T cells sorted from blood. The receptors originated from a human donor with alopecia areata.

This clone came up a few times. The chain links TRBV5-1 to TRBJ1-4; D not certain. The CDR3 runs to 13 residues. CDR1 is SGHRS, CDR2 YFSETQ, per germline. The germline V and J ends were trimmed by 0 bases and 6 bases, with 6 bases remaining between them. The CDR3 DNA is TGCGCCAGCAGCTTGGATCCGGATGAAAAACTGTTTTTT. Protein: CASSLDPDEKLFF. The full variable domain, in which reference TRBV5-1 and TRBJ1-4 provide the parts outside the CDR3, is KAGVTQTPRYLIKTRGQQVTLSCSPISGHRSVSWYQQTPGQGLQFLFEYFSETQRNKGNFPGRFSGRQFSNSRSEMNVSTLELGDSALYLCASSLDPDEKLFFGSGTQLSVL.

V usage is TRBV5-1 and J usage is TRBJ1-1, with D possibly TRBD1 on 5 matching bases. Per germline, CDR1 SGHRS and CDR2 YFSETQ. Trimming removed 4 bases from V and 4 bases from J, with 11 bases in between. The CDR3 consists of 13 residues. The CDR3 spells CASSMRQLTEAFF. CDR3 coding DNA: TGCGCCAGCAGCATGAGACAGCTCACTGAAGCTTTCTTT.

This clone was observed a single time. This chain connects TRBV6-1 to TRBJ1-6; no clear D. The germline V gene has CDR1 MNHNS and CDR2 SASEGT. V was cut by 1 base and J by 7 bases, with 8 bases left in between. This CDR3 spans 14 amino acids. CDR3 sequence reads: CASSEVNANSPLHF. CDR3 bases: TGTGCCAGCAGTGAAGTGAATGCGAATTCACCCCTCCACTTT.

The chain has TRBV27 and TRBJ2-3; D uncertain. The CDR3 is 11 amino acids. V lost 5 bases to trimming and J lost 6 bases, with 6 bases between them. Germline values: CDR1 MNHEY, CDR2 SMNVEV (reference sequence). CDR3 bases: TGTGCCAGCAGTCTTGCCGATACGCAGTATTTT. This sequence encodes CASSLADTQYF.

This clone was recorded many times. The chain has TRBV5-1 and TRBJ2-5, with 9 bases identical to TRBD1. Unmatched junction bases numbered 3, after V lost 2 bases and J lost 1 base. CDR3 length: 15 residues. Germline V gene sequence: CDR1 SGHRS, CDR2 YFSETQ. The CDR3 spells CASSFVGQGQETQYF. CDR3 nucleotide sequence: TGCGCCAGCAGCTTCGTGGGACAGGGCCAAGAGACCCAGTACTTC.

This chain uses TRBV6-5 with TRBJ2-7; D might be TRBD1 or TRBD2, each matching 5 bases. The germline CDR1 and CDR2 sequences are MNHEY and SVGAGI. The CDR3 consists of 13 residues. V shed 0 bases and J shed 6 bases, with 9 bases lying between them. CDR3 sequence: CASSYSRGAEQYF. CDR3 coding DNA: TGTGCCAGCAGTTACTCGAGAGGGGCCGAGCAGTACTTC.